This paragraph reports one TCR beta chain. The antigen remains undetermined. PBMCs stemmed from approximately 10 ml fresh peripheral blood. This sample stems from a study of T cells in Graves' hyperthyroidism and ophthalmopathy. Study-wide background: Peripheral blood was collected at initial diagnosis, before any treatment.

Trimming took 6 bases from V and 6 from J; bases not matched to a gene: 15. The CDR3 covers 18 residues. Germline CDR1 and CDR2: SNHLY and FYNNEI. Study conclusions and caveats: Expanded thyroid clonotypes (above 0.001) were mostly also found in blood. The model's output predicted ophthalmopathy at a median of roughly seven months prior to onset.

The CDR3 regions of TCR beta were amplified from RNA transcripts. First-round RT-PCR targeting the TCR CDR3 was performed with the HTBI primer set. TCRdb re-derived calls from the multiplex PCR reads in MiXCR, one entry per CDR3 protein. The sample yields roughly 600,000 distinct CDR3 sequences, 13% to 15% seen once. This TCR came from a woman between 45 and 65 years old with Graves' ophthalmopathy. The sequencing sample was made of blood. V is TRBV2 and J is TRBJ2-1; 12 bases are a match to TRBD2. This CDR3 reads CASRGTSGLPQEPNEQFF. Here the CDR3 DNA reads TGTGCCAGCAGGGGGACTAGCGGGTTGCCCCAGGAACCCAATGAGCAGTTCTTC.